The 12 T cell receptor beta chains below come from one sample, sequenced in a study of CD8+ T cells in alopecia areata. Extracted from the samples, RNA was reverse transcribed into cDNA to serve as the sequencing template. The assay was immunoSEQ multiplex PCR, and TCRdb's table has in-frame clones only and misses some. The sample has some 240,000 clones, roughly 57% seen once. The sequenced sample was CD4+ T cells sorted from blood, obtained at week 0. These receptors were collected from a human donor with alopecia areata.

The table lists this clone with a few counts. The J gene is TRBJ2-1, the V gene TRBV30, with a tentative D call TRBD2 (6 bases). Trimming stripped 3 bases from V and 3 bases from J, with 12 bases between. Germline lookup yields CDR1 GTSNPN and CDR2 SVGIG (reference sequence). CDR3 length: 14 amino acids. This CDR3 reads CAWSAFSGYNEQFF. CDR3 DNA: TGTGCCTGGAGCGCCTTTAGCGGCTACAATGAGCAGTTCTTC.

This clone was found a few times. The rearrangement links TRBV7-2 to TRBJ2-6; TRBD1 is a possible D gene (6 bases). The CDR3 runs 17 residues. The V gene lost 5 bases and the J gene lost 0 bases, with 14 bases spanning the gap. Germline V gene sequence: CDR1 SGHTA, CDR2 FQGNSA. CDR3 amino acids: CASSHSLRGSGANVLTF. The CDR3 nucleotides are TGTGCCAGCAGCCATTCTCTCAGGGGCTCTGGGGCCAACGTCCTGACTTTC.

The chain links TRBV7-9 to TRBJ2-5, with a possible D match to TRBD2 (5 bases). From germline, CDR1 is SEHNR and CDR2 FQNEAQ (reference sequence). This CDR3 is 17 amino acids long. Trimming cost V 5 bases and J 3 bases, with 22 bases left between them. Here the CDR3 reads CASSPLPHIMREETQYF. As DNA, the CDR3 is TGTGCCAGCAGCCCACTCCCTCATATAATGAGGGAAGAGACCCAGTACTTC.

V usage is TRBV7-3 and J usage is TRBJ2-1; D might be TRBD2 (5 bases). From germline, CDR1 is SGHTA and CDR2 FQGTGA. V dropped 0 bases and J dropped 10 bases, with 10 bases sitting between them. The CDR3 is 13 residues long. CDR3 residues: CASSLTSLAEQFF. CDR3 bases: TGTGCCAGCAGCTTAACGTCGCTAGCCGAGCAGTTCTTC.

Only a few counts were recorded for this clone. The V and J genes are TRBV23-1 and TRBJ2-7; D not certain. TRBV23-1 is filed as an ORF, its function uncertain. The CDR3 extends over 17 amino acids. V lost 1 base to trimming and J lost 4 bases, with 20 bases between them. CDR3 bases: TGCGCCAGCAGTCAATTTAGGGCCTCAAAGCGCCTATACGAGCAGTACTTC. This gives the protein CASSQFRASKRLYEQYF.

This clone was seen more than once but under ten times. The genes are TRBV27 and TRBJ1-5, with a possible D match to TRBD1 (5 bases). The CDR3 loop spans 15 amino acids. The V end was cut by 5 bases, the J end by 0 bases, with 11 bases between. Germline V gene sequence: CDR1 MNHEY, CDR2 SMNVEV (reference sequence). The DNA for the CDR3 is TGTGCCAGCAGTCCAGGGCTGTATAGCAATCAGCCCCAGCATTTT. It specifies CASSPGLYSNQPQHF.

The chain employs TRBV4-1 and TRBJ1-2, with TRBD1 as a possible D gene (5 bases). This CDR3 has 16 amino acids. V lost 4 bases and J 8 bases, leaving 23 bases between the germline ends. Germline CDR1 MGHRA, CDR2 YSYEKL. The CDR3 region has the DNA TGCGCCAGCAGCCGTGTCGTACCGGGGACGTACTGGGGCTACACCTTC. This codes for CASSRVVPGTYWGYTF.

This clone occurred many times. This sequence joins TRBV6-6 and TRBJ2-6; D gene uncertain. Germline V gives CDR1 MNHNY, CDR2 SVGAGI (reference sequence). CDR3 length equals 14 residues. Trimming took 5 bases from V and 3 from J, leaving 8 bases between them. The CDR3 region has the DNA TGTGCCAGCAGTATAGGCGTTGGGGCCAACGTCCTGACTTTC. Its protein is CASSIGVGANVLTF.

The rearrangement links TRBV9 to TRBJ1-2; D is unresolved. V was clipped by 0 bases and J by 5 bases, with 8 bases between them. Germline assignment: CDR1 SGDLS and CDR2 YYNGEE. The CDR3 length is 13 residues. CDR3 in DNA: TGTGCCAGCAGCGTAGAAGGAGGGTATGGCTACACCTTC. Protein sequence: CASSVEGGYGYTF.

This clone was seen more than once but under ten times. V is TRBV5-1 and J is TRBJ1-5; maybe TRBD1 (6 bases). The CDR3 runs 15 residues. Germline CDR1 is SGHRS and CDR2 is YFSETQ. Trimming removed 0 bases at V and 6 bases at J, with 13 bases between. The CDR3 is CASSLAGGRVQPQHF. The CDR3 coding sequence is TGCGCCAGCAGCTTGGCCGGGGGGCGGGTTCAGCCCCAGCATTTT.

This clone was picked up many times. This chain links TRBV18 with TRBJ1-1, with a weak D call TRBD1 (5 bases). Per the germline V gene, CDR1 is KGHSH and CDR2 is LQKENI. This CDR3 has 13 residues. V was pared by 3 bases and J by 6 bases, with 11 bases between. CDR3 nucleotides: TGTGCCAGCTCACCCCAGGGTGGGTCTGAAGCTTTCTTT. Translated, it gives CASSPQGGSEAFF.

This chain uses TRBV30 with TRBJ2-7, with D possibly being TRBD1 (5 bases). Germline loops: CDR1 GTSNPN, CDR2 SVGIG (reference sequence). This CDR3 contains 12 residues. Trimming took off 2 bases at V and 3 bases at J, with 8 bases between the two ends. The CDR3 spells CAWSRGGYEQYF. The CDR3 DNA is TGTGCCTGGAGTAGGGGCGGCTACGAGCAGTACTTC. Combining the CDR3 with reference TRBV30 and TRBJ2-7 gives the whole variable domain SQTIHQWPATLVQPVGSPLSLECTVEGTSNPNLYWYRQAAGRGLQLLFYSVGIGQISSEVPQNLSASRPQDRQFILSSKKLLLSDSGFYLCAWSRGGYEQYFGPGTRLTVT.